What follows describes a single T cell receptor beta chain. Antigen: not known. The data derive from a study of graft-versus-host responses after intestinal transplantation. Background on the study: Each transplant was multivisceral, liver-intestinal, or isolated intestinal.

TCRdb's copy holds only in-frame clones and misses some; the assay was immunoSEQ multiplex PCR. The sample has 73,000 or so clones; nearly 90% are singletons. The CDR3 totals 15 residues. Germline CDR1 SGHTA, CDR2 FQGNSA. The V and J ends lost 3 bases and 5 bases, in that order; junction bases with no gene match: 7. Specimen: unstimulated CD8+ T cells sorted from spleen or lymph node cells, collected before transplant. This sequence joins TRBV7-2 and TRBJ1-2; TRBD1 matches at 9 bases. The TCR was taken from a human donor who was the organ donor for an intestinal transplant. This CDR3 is CASSFPWTGAYGYTF. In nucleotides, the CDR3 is TGTGCCAGCAGCTTCCCGTGGACAGGGGCGTATGGCTACACCTTC.